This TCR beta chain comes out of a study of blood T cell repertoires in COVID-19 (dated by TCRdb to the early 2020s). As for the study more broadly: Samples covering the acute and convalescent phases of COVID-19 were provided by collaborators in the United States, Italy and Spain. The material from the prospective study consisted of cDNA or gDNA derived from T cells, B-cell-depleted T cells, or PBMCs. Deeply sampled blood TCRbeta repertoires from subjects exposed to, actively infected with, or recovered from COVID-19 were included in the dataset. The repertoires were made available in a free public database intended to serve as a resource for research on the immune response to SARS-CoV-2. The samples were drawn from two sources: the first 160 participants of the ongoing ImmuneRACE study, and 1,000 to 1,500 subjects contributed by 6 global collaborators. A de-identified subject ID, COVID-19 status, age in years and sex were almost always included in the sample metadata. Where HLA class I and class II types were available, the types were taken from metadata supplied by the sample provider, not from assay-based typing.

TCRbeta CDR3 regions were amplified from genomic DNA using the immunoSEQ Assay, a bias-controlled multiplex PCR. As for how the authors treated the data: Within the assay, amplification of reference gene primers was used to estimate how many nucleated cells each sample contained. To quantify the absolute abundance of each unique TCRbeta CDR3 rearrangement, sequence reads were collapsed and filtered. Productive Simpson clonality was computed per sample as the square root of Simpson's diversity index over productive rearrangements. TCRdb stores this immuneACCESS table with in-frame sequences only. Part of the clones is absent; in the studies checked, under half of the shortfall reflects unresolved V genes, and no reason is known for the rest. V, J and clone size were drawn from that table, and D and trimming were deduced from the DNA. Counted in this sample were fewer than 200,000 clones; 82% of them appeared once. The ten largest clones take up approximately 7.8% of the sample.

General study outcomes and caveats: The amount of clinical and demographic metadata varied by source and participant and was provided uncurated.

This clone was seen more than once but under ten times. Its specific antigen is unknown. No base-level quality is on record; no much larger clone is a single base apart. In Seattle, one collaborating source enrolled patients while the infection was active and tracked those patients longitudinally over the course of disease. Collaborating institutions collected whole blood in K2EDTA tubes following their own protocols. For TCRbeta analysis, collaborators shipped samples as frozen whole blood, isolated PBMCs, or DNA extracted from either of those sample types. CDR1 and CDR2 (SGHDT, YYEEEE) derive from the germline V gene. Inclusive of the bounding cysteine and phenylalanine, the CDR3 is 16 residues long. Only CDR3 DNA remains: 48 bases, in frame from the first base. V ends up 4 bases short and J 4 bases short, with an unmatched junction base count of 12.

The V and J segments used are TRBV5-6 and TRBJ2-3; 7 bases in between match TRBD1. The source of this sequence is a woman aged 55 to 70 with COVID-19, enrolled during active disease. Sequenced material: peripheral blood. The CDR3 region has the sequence CASSGGGPRGPDTQYF. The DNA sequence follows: TGTGCCAGCAGCGGTGGGGGCCCGAGGGGGCCAGATACGCAGTATTTT.